This T cell receptor beta chain is from a study of blood T cell repertoires in COVID-19. TCRdb's copy holds only in-frame clones and misses some; the assay was immunoSEQ multiplex PCR. The sample holds fewer than 85,000 clones; about nine tenths are singletons and the top ten take around 9%. V was trimmed by 2 bases and J by 4 bases, leaving 10 bases between them. CDR3 length equals 14 residues. Germline V gene sequence: CDR1 MNHEY, CDR2 SMNVEV (reference sequence). This receptor was obtained from a human donor in a cohort sampled during active COVID-19. The chain links TRBV27 to TRBJ2-3; D gene uncertain. Material: peripheral blood. The CDR3 DNA follows: TGTGCCAGCAGTTTACCAGGTATCCCAGATACGCAGTATTTT. Protein: CASSLPGIPDTQYF.